The T cell receptor beta chain under discussion was sequenced for a study of blood T cell repertoires in COVID-19. Study as a whole: The study drew acute and convalescent COVID-19 samples from the United States, Italy and Spain. T cells, B-cell-depleted T cells, or PBMCs supplied cDNA or gDNA.

This clone has only a few counts. Original analysis: How many nucleated cells were present was estimated from reference gene primer amplification. Profiling relied on immunoSEQ multiplex PCR, and the TCRdb table lists in-frame clones only, not all of them. That table is the source of V, J and clone size, and D and trimming were worked out from the DNA. The sample carries 70,000 or so clones, 75% to 85% recorded once. With V trimmed by 6 bases and J by 7 bases, 9 bases remained unmatched. Germline V CDR1 and CDR2: MNHEY, SVGAGI. CDR3 length equals 15 residues. The sequenced sample was peripheral blood. The V and J genes are TRBV6-5 and TRBJ2-1; 10 bases are a match to TRBD1. The receptor's source is a human donor in a cohort sampled during active COVID-19. In DNA, the CDR3 is TGTGCCAGCAGGGCCGGGACAGGGGATTTTAATGAGCAGTTCTTC. Its translation: CASRAGTGDFNEQFF.